These T cell receptor beta chains were read from a single sample in a study of T cells in Graves' hyperthyroidism and ophthalmopathy. TCRdb fed the multiplex PCR reads into MiXCR, producing one record per CDR3 protein. Seen here are around 300,000 distinct CDR3 sequences, 13% to 15% observed once, and the top ten hold over 25%. Sequenced: blood. Receptors originate from a woman aged 45-65 years with Graves' hyperthyroidism that later progressed to Graves' ophthalmopathy. Each CDR3 is given with its conserved first and last residue. The D gene is left open where the match is weak. Clone size is stated in some rows and not others, as once, few, many or a class when expanded.

j_call	clone_size	v_call	d_call	cdr3_nt	cdr3_aa
TRBJ1-5	many	TRBV10-3	.	TGTGCCATCAGTGAGGCAAACACCTTCAGAGGGCAGCCCCAGCATTTT	CAISEANTFRGQPQHF
TRBJ2-7	many	TRBV7-9	.	TGTGCCAGCAGCTTAGAGTCTCTAGCAGCCTACGAGCAGTACTTC	CASSLESLAAYEQYF
TRBJ1-3	few	TRBV27	.	TGTGCCAGCAGTCCGGAGATTGGAAACACCATATATTTT	CASSPEIGNTIYF
TRBJ1-5	.	TRBV27	.	TGTGCCAGCAGTTGGGGGGGGGCTCAGCCCCAGCATTTT	CASSWGGAQPQHF
TRBJ2-7	many	TRBV20-1	TRBD2	TGCAGTGCTGTTGGGACTAGTGGGAGGGGCGAGCAGTACTTC	CSAVGTSGRGEQYF
TRBJ2-7	many	TRBV5-1	.	TGCGCCAGCAGCTTAAATAGGCAGGCGTACGAGCAGTACTTC	CASSLNRQAYEQYF
TRBJ2-2	many	TRBV6-5	.	TGTGCCAGCAGTTACTCTGGCGGGGAGCTGTTTTTT	CASSYSGGELFF
TRBJ2-1	many	TRBV27	.	TGTGCCAGCAGTCTACGTAATAATGAGCAGTTCTTC	CASSLRNNEQFF
TRBJ2-5	many	TRBV5-1	.	TGCGCCAGCAGCTATTCGGCAGAAGAGACCCAGTACTTC	CASSYSAEETQYF
TRBJ2-7	many	TRBV7-9	.	TGTGCCAGCAGCTTAGATGCGGGCCCCTACGAGCAGTACTTC	CASSLDAGPYEQYF
TRBJ2-1	.	TRBV28	TRBD1	TGTGCCAGCAGCTCATCGGGCGGGACAGGGGCCTACAATGAGCAGTTCTTC	CASSSSGGTGAYNEQFF
TRBJ2-3	.	TRBV20-1	TRBD2	TGCAGTGCTGGGGGACTAGCGGGAGTAGCAGATACGCAGTATTTT	CSAGGLAGVADTQYF
TRBJ2-7	many	TRBV5-1	.	TGCGCCAGCAGGGGCGACGGTTCACGCTACGAGCAGTACTTC	CASRGDGSRYEQYF
TRBJ2-7	.	TRBV11-1	.	TGTGCCAGCAGCTTCAGGGTTTCGCCCTACGAGCAGTACTTC	CASSFRVSPYEQYF
TRBJ2-1	many	TRBV18	.	TGTGCCAGCTCACCACTCAAGGGGTATGAGCAGTTCTTC	CASSPLKGYEQFF
TRBJ2-7	many	TRBV28	TRBD2	TGTGCCAGCGAAACCGGGACTAGCGGTACCTACGAGCAGTACTTC	CASETGTSGTYEQYF
TRBJ2-1	.	TRBV3-1	TRBD2	TGTGCCAGCAGCCATCGGACTAGCGGGAGTATACACAATGAGCAGTTCTTC	CASSHRTSGSIHNEQFF
TRBJ2-7	many	TRBV5-1	TRBD2	TGCGCCAGCAGCTTAGGGTTGGGTAGCGGGAGAAACGAGCAGTACTTC	CASSLGLGSGRNEQYF
TRBJ2-4	many	TRBV20-1	TRBD1	TGCAGTGCAAATGAGGGGGCCTTGACCAAAAACATTCAGTACTTC	CSANEGALTKNIQYF
TRBJ1-1	.	TRBV9	TRBD1	TGTGCCAGCAGCCCGGGGACAGGGACGGCTGAAGCTTTCTTT	CASSPGTGTAEAFF
TRBJ2-2	many	TRBV5-1	.	TGCGCCAGCAGCGAAGACACCGGGGAGCTGTTTTTT	CASSEDTGELFF
TRBJ2-7	few	TRBV19	.	TGTGCCAGTAGTGCGCAGCTCGAGCAGTACTTC	CASSAQLEQYF
TRBJ1-3	.	TRBV3-1	.	TGTGCCAGCAGCCAAGGGGGGGCGCTTGGAAACACCATATATTTT	CASSQGGALGNTIYF
TRBJ1-2	many	TRBV28	.	TGTGCCAGCAGTTTATGGGGCGGCTCTAACTATGGCTACACCTTC	CASSLWGGSNYGYTF